Sequencing of this T cell receptor (beta chain) was carried out in a study of shared clonotypes between healthy human individuals. Deep was the level at which the assay was run. In the original processing: Junction-only sequences without quality scores came from ImmunoSEQ, so filtering differed. Assay: immunoSEQ multiplex PCR; the TCRdb copy retains only in-frame clones and omits some. D and trimming were read from the DNA, whereas the V and J calls and clone size are those reported in that table. This sample has 1,400,000 or so clones, with about 98.5% found just once. Regarding the study as a whole: Rarefaction showed that sequencing of sorted subsets was incomplete (despite large depth).

A note on this clone: Its antigen is as yet unknown.

CD4+ cell separation produced CD45RA+ naive and CD45RA-negative memory subsets. CDR1 and CDR2 from the germline V gene are SGHNT and YYREEE (reference sequence). CDR3 length equals 16 residues. Trimming took off 6 bases at V and 4 bases at J, with 20 bases between the two ends. This chain links TRBV5-4 with TRBJ1-3; D perhaps matches TRBD1 (6 bases). The specimen was naive CD4+ T cells sorted from blood. Subset denoted: CD45RA+ positively selected. This sequence originates from a man aged 30-40 years in good health. For the CDR3, the DNA is TGTGCCAGCACTATGGTCGGCAGGACAGCAGGAAACACCATATATTTT. It is translated as CASTMVGRTAGNTIYF.